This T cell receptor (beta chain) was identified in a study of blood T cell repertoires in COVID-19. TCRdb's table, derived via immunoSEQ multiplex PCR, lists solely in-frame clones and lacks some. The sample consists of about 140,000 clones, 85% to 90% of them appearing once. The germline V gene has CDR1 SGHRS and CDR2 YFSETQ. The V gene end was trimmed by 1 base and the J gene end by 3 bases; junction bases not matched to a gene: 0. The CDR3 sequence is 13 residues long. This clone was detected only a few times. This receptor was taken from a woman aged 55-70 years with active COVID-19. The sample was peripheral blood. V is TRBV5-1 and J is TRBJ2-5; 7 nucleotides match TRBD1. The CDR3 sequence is CASSLTGEETQYF. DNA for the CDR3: TGCGCCAGCAGCTTGACAGGGGAAGAGACCCAGTACTTC.